These T cell receptor beta chains were read from a single sample in a study of cytomegalovirus exposure and HLA in healthy donors. Generated by immunoSEQ multiplex PCR, the TCRdb table keeps only in-frame clones and is missing some. There are some 200,000 clones in the sample, with 0.7% to 0.8% held by the top ten. The sample taken for sequencing was PBMCs. Receptors were obtained from a woman younger than 30 in good health and CMV-seropositive. CDR3s include the opening cysteine and the closing phenylalanine or tryptophan. The D gene is left open where the match is weak.

D gene: -; CDR3 length: 13; J gene: TRBJ1-1; V gene: TRBV5-1; CDR3 DNA: TGCGCCAGCAGCTTGGAGCTGAACACTGAAGCTTTCTTT; CDR3 protein: CASSLELNTEAFF
D gene: TRBD2; CDR3 length: 12; J gene: TRBJ2-1; V gene: TRBV5-4; CDR3 DNA: TGTGCCAGCAGGCTTGGGACTAGCCCGCTGTTCTTC; CDR3 protein: CASRLGTSPLFF
D gene: -; CDR3 length: 15; J gene: TRBJ2-2; V gene: TRBV27; CDR3 DNA: TGTGCCAGCAGTCCCTGGGGCAGGGATCGCCGGGAGCTGTTTTTT; CDR3 protein: CASSPWGRDRRELFF
D gene: -; CDR3 length: 13; J gene: TRBJ1-1; V gene: TRBV10-3; CDR3 DNA: TGTGCCATCGGCCCCGGGGTGTGGACTGAAGCTTTCTTT; CDR3 protein: CAIGPGVWTEAFF
D gene: TRBD2; CDR3 length: 16; J gene: TRBJ2-3; V gene: TRBV30; CDR3 DNA: TGTGCCTGGAGTGCGACTAGCGGGGGTAGCACAGATACGCAGTATTTT; CDR3 protein: CAWSATSGGSTDTQYF
D gene: -; CDR3 length: 14; J gene: TRBJ1-2; V gene: TRBV7-9; CDR3 DNA: TGTGCCAGCAGCTTAGGTCCGAGCCCTTATGGCTACACCTTC; CDR3 protein: CASSLGPSPYGYTF
D gene: TRBD1; CDR3 length: 14; J gene: TRBJ2-5; V gene: TRBV2; CDR3 DNA: TGTGCCAGCAGTGGACAGGGGGCCTCAGAGACCCAGTACTTC; CDR3 protein: CASSGQGASETQYF
D gene: TRBD2; CDR3 length: 17; J gene: TRBJ2-3; V gene: TRBV4-3; CDR3 DNA: TGCGCCAGCAGCCAAGATAGCGCTAGCGGGGCCGGGGATACGCAGTATTTT; CDR3 protein: CASSQDSASGAGDTQYF
D gene: -; CDR3 length: 12; J gene: TRBJ1-2; V gene: TRBV30; CDR3 DNA: TGTGCCTGGAGTATAATGGGAGGCCTTTCCACCTTC; CDR3 protein: CAWSIMGGLSTF
D gene: TRBD1; CDR3 length: 13; J gene: TRBJ1-1; V gene: TRBV2; CDR3 DNA: TGTGCCAGCAACCTACAGGGGGGGACTGAAGCTTTCTTT; CDR3 protein: CASNLQGGTEAFF
D gene: -; CDR3 length: 16; J gene: TRBJ1-4; V gene: TRBV12-5; CDR3 DNA: TGTGCTAGTGGTTTGAGCGTGGGGGGAACTAATGAAAAACTGTTTTTT; CDR3 protein: CASGLSVGGTNEKLFF
D gene: -; CDR3 length: 12; J gene: TRBJ2-1; V gene: TRBV10-3; CDR3 DNA: TGTGCCATCGCCGGGACCTACAATGAGCAGTTCTTC; CDR3 protein: CAIAGTYNEQFF
D gene: -; CDR3 length: 15; J gene: TRBJ2-1; V gene: TRBV27; CDR3 DNA: TGTGCCAGCAGTCTGGACAGAAGCTCCTACAATGAGCAGTTCTTC; CDR3 protein: CASSLDRSSYNEQFF
D gene: -; CDR3 length: 13; J gene: TRBJ2-2; V gene: TRBV7-9; CDR3 DNA: TGTGCCAGCAGCTTAGGCGGCACCGGGGAGCTGTTTTTT; CDR3 protein: CASSLGGTGELFF
D gene: -; CDR3 length: 13; J gene: TRBJ1-5; V gene: TRBV7-7; CDR3 DNA: TGTGCCAGCAGCTTAAGCCTCGGTCAGCCCCAGCATTTT; CDR3 protein: CASSLSLGQPQHF
D gene: -; CDR3 length: 13; J gene: TRBJ2-3; V gene: TRBV6-5; CDR3 DNA: TGTGCCAGCAGTTACTCGGTTGAGGATACGCAGTATTTT; CDR3 protein: CASSYSVEDTQYF
D gene: TRBD1; CDR3 length: 15; J gene: TRBJ1-4; V gene: TRBV7-6; CDR3 DNA: TGTGCCAGCAGCCCGAGGACAGGGAGTAATGAAAAACTGTTTTTT; CDR3 protein: CASSPRTGSNEKLFF
D gene: TRBD1; CDR3 length: 13; J gene: TRBJ2-7; V gene: TRBV4-1; CDR3 DNA: TGCGCCAGCAGCGGCACAGGGGTCAACGAGCAGTACTTC; CDR3 protein: CASSGTGVNEQYF
D gene: -; CDR3 length: 15; J gene: TRBJ2-2; V gene: TRBV15; CDR3 DNA: TGTGCCACCAGCGGCATCTACAGTAACACCGGGGAGCTGTTTTTT; CDR3 protein: CATSGIYSNTGELFF
D gene: TRBD1; CDR3 length: 18; J gene: TRBJ1-6; V gene: TRBV4-1; CDR3 DNA: TGCGCCAGCAGCCAAGTAGCACAGGGGAGCCTCTATAATTCACCCCTCCACTTT; CDR3 protein: CASSQVAQGSLYNSPLHF
D gene: -; CDR3 length: 11; J gene: TRBJ2-7; V gene: TRBV6-5; CDR3 DNA: TGTGCCAGCAGTGAGGCCTACGAGCAGTACTTC; CDR3 protein: CASSEAYEQYF
D gene: -; CDR3 length: 14; J gene: TRBJ1-5; V gene: TRBV15; CDR3 DNA: TGTGCCACCAGCAAATACGGGGGCAATCAGCCCCAGCATTTT; CDR3 protein: CATSKYGGNQPQHF
D gene: TRBD1; CDR3 length: 16; J gene: TRBJ2-2; V gene: TRBV7-9; CDR3 DNA: TGTGCCAGCAGCTTAGCGGGACAGGTTAGCACCGGGGAGCTGTTTTTT; CDR3 protein: CASSLAGQVSTGELFF
D gene: TRBD2; CDR3 length: 14; J gene: TRBJ2-2; V gene: TRBV6-5; CDR3 DNA: TGTGCCAGCAGCCCGGGACTAGCGTCCGGGGAGCTGTTTTTT; CDR3 protein: CASSPGLASGELFF
D gene: -; CDR3 length: 11; J gene: TRBJ1-1; V gene: TRBV7-9; CDR3 DNA: TGTGCCAGCAGCTCCATAGCTGAAGCTTTCTTT; CDR3 protein: CASSSIAEAFF
D gene: TRBD1; CDR3 length: 18; J gene: TRBJ1-6; V gene: TRBV28; CDR3 DNA: TGTGCCAGCAGCGAAGTCGGACAGGGGGCCTCCTATAATTCACCCCTCCACTTT; CDR3 protein: CASSEVGQGASYNSPLHF
D gene: TRBD1; CDR3 length: 16; J gene: TRBJ2-7; V gene: TRBV7-9; CDR3 DNA: TGTGCCAGCAGCTCGTACGGGACAGGGAGCTCCTACGAGCAGTACTTC; CDR3 protein: CASSSYGTGSSYEQYF
D gene: -; CDR3 length: 15; J gene: TRBJ2-7; V gene: TRBV4-3; CDR3 DNA: TGCGCCAGCAGCCCCGGGTCCGGGTCGTCCTACGAGCAGTACTTC; CDR3 protein: CASSPGSGSSYEQYF
D gene: TRBD1; CDR3 length: 18; J gene: TRBJ1-2; V gene: TRBV15; CDR3 DNA: TGTGCCACCAGCAGAGATAGGGGACAGGGGCCCCTTGGCCATGGCTACACCTTC; CDR3 protein: CATSRDRGQGPLGHGYTF
D gene: -; CDR3 length: 13; J gene: TRBJ1-5; V gene: TRBV2; CDR3 DNA: TGTGCCAGCAGTGAAACGTCAGGTCAGCCCCAGCATTTT; CDR3 protein: CASSETSGQPQHF
D gene: TRBD2; CDR3 length: 15; J gene: TRBJ2-2; V gene: TRBV5-1; CDR3 DNA: TGCGCCAGCAGCCGTACTAGCGGGAACACCGGGGAGCTGTTTTTT; CDR3 protein: CASSRTSGNTGELFF
D gene: -; CDR3 length: 15; J gene: TRBJ1-4; V gene: TRBV4-3; CDR3 DNA: TGCGCCAGCAGCCGTGGGAAGAGGGGGTTGGAAAAACTGTTTTTT; CDR3 protein: CASSRGKRGLEKLFF
D gene: TRBD1; CDR3 length: 16; J gene: TRBJ2-6; V gene: TRBV7-8; CDR3 DNA: TGTGCCAGCAGCTCGGGACAGCAGGATGGGGCCAACGTCCTGACTTTC; CDR3 protein: CASSSGQQDGANVLTF
D gene: -; CDR3 length: 14; J gene: TRBJ2-7; V gene: TRBV5-8; CDR3 DNA: TGTGCCAGCAGCTTTCGGGTCGCAGACTACGAGCAGTACTTC; CDR3 protein: CASSFRVADYEQYF
D gene: TRBD2; CDR3 length: 14; J gene: TRBJ2-1; V gene: TRBV7-2; CDR3 DNA: TGTGCCAGCAGCTTAAAGGGACTAGCGGGGCAGCAGTTCTTC; CDR3 protein: CASSLKGLAGQQFF
D gene: TRBD2; CDR3 length: 15; J gene: TRBJ2-5; V gene: TRBV4-1; CDR3 DNA: TGCGCCAGCAGCCCCTTTAGCGGGGGTTCGGAGACCCAGTACTTC; CDR3 protein: CASSPFSGGSETQYF
D gene: TRBD1; CDR3 length: 15; J gene: TRBJ1-2; V gene: TRBV4-1; CDR3 DNA: TGCGCCAGCAGCCAAGAAGAGACAGGGCGCTATGGCTACACCTTC; CDR3 protein: CASSQEETGRYGYTF
D gene: -; CDR3 length: 14; J gene: TRBJ2-7; V gene: TRBV27; CDR3 DNA: TGTGCCAGCAGTCCTCTACAGGGTCGCGACGAGCAGTACTTC; CDR3 protein: CASSPLQGRDEQYF
D gene: -; CDR3 length: 11; J gene: TRBJ2-5; V gene: TRBV20-1; CDR3 DNA: TGCAGTGCTAGCCATCAAGAGACCCAGTACTTC; CDR3 protein: CSASHQETQYF
D gene: TRBD1; CDR3 length: 16; J gene: TRBJ1-5; V gene: TRBV7-9; CDR3 DNA: TGTGCCAGCAGCTTAGGACAGGGGCCTTCCGATCAGCCCCAGCATTTT; CDR3 protein: CASSLGQGPSDQPQHF
D gene: -; CDR3 length: 14; J gene: TRBJ1-4; V gene: TRBV13; CDR3 DNA: TGTGCCAGCAGCTCCATCAGGGATTCCGAAAAACTGTTTTTT; CDR3 protein: CASSSIRDSEKLFF
D gene: TRBD2; CDR3 length: 15; J gene: TRBJ2-1; V gene: TRBV7-9; CDR3 DNA: TGTGCCAGCAGCCGACCGGGACTAGGGGACAATGAGCAGTTCTTC; CDR3 protein: CASSRPGLGDNEQFF
D gene: TRBD2; CDR3 length: 15; J gene: TRBJ2-7; V gene: TRBV19; CDR3 DNA: TGTGCCAGTAGTGAGAGACTAGCGGGAGTTGGCGAGCAGTACTTC; CDR3 protein: CASSERLAGVGEQYF
D gene: -; CDR3 length: 14; J gene: TRBJ1-2; V gene: TRBV6-1; CDR3 DNA: TGTGCCAGCAGTGAAGTTGGGGGCACTTATGGCTACACCTTC; CDR3 protein: CASSEVGGTYGYTF
D gene: -; CDR3 length: 13; J gene: TRBJ1-1; V gene: TRBV6-5; CDR3 DNA: TGTGCCAGCAGTGTAAGGGAAAGGGGTGAAGCTTTCTTT; CDR3 protein: CASSVRERGEAFF
D gene: -; CDR3 length: 13; J gene: TRBJ1-1; V gene: TRBV6-4; CDR3 DNA: TGTGCCAGCAGTGACTCGAGATACACTGAAGCTTTCTTT; CDR3 protein: CASSDSRYTEAFF
D gene: -; CDR3 length: 14; J gene: TRBJ2-7; V gene: TRBV5-1; CDR3 DNA: TGCGCCAGCAGCTTGGGACAGGCTCCCTACGAGCAGTACTTC; CDR3 protein: CASSLGQAPYEQYF
D gene: -; CDR3 length: 11; J gene: TRBJ1-1; V gene: TRBV5-8; CDR3 DNA: TGTGCCAGCAGGTTGAGGGGTGAAGCTTTCTTT; CDR3 protein: CASRLRGEAFF
D gene: -; CDR3 length: 16; J gene: TRBJ1-1; V gene: TRBV29-1; CDR3 DNA: TGCAGCGTTGAAGGTCAGGCCGGGAAAGGGAGGACTGAAGCTTTCTTT; CDR3 protein: CSVEGQAGKGRTEAFF
D gene: -; CDR3 length: 14; J gene: TRBJ2-7; V gene: TRBV2; CDR3 DNA: TGTGCCAGCAGTTCGAGCGTTGACTCCTACGAGCAGTACTTC; CDR3 protein: CASSSSVDSYEQYF